In this sample, the clone carrying this T cell receptor beta chain turned up many times. What it binds is unknown. The entry originates in a study of T cell repertoires in cytomegalovirus infection. Study at large: The public TCR beta signatures pointed to both CMV infection and matching HLA type. Findings of the study overall: Of the TCR beta families, the public ones yielded a cumulative frequency that identified carriers of CMV plus the relevant HLA. HLA-C-restricted CMV-specific TCR beta clonotypes were dominant in the ex vivo response.

The V and J ends lost 5 bases and 4 bases, in that order; junction bases with no gene match: 11. Germline V gene sequence: CDR1 SGHTA, CDR2 FQGNSA. This CDR3 spans 18 amino acids. MiXCR, run by TCRdb on the reads, gives a single entry per CDR3 protein. The sample yields 510,000 or so distinct CDR3 sequences, 26% seen once. The sample comprised PBMCs. The gene calls are TRBV7-2 and TRBJ2-2; TRBD2 matches 12 bases. The TCR was taken from a human donor in good health (CMV status not recorded). Some clones in this sample may be carry-over from other donors' samples. In DNA form, the CDR3 reads TGTGCCAGCAGCCTCATGGGTTCGGGACTAGCGGGCACCGGGGAGCTGTTTTTT. It specifies CASSLMGSGLAGTGELFF.